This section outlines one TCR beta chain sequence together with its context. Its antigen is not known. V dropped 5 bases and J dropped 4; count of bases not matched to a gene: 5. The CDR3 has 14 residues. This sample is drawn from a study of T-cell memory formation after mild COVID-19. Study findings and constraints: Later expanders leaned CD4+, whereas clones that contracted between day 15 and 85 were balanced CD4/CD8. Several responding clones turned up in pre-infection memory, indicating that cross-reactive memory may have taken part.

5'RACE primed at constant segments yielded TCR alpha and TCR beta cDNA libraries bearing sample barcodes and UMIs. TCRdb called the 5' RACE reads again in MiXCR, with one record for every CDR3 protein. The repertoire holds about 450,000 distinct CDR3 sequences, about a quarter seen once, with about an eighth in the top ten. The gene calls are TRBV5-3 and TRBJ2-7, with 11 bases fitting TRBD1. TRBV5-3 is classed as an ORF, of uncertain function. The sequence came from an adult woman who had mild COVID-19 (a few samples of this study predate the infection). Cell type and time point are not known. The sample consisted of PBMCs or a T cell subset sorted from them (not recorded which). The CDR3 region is CARSSDRGHYEQYF. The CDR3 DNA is TGTGCCAGAAGTTCGGACAGGGGGCATTACGAGCAGTACTTC.